What follows are 14 T cell receptor beta chains derived from one specimen sequenced in a study of T cells in Graves' hyperthyroidism and ophthalmopathy. RNA transcripts yielded amplified TCR beta CDR3 regions. HTBI primers drove first-round RT-PCR of the TCR CDR3. TCRdb re-called the multiplex PCR reads with MiXCR, one entry per CDR3 protein. Among 600,000 or so distinct CDR3 sequences listed, around 15% were seen once. Source material: blood. All receptors derive from a woman aged 25-40 years with Graves' hyperthyroidism.

The chain joins TRBV20-1 to TRBJ1-1; 8 bases fit TRBD1. The CDR3 totals 16 residues. The V segment lost 0 bases and the J segment 2 bases; nucleotides outside the gene matches: 8. Germline CDR1 DFQATT, CDR2 SNEGSKA (reference sequence). This CDR3 reads CSARDMRQGTNTEAFF. The CDR3 DNA reads as TGCAGTGCTAGAGATATGAGACAGGGGACTAACACTGAAGCTTTCTTT.

The chain uses TRBV7-2 and TRBJ1-5; D is perhaps TRBD1 (6 bases). V lost 1 base and J 3 bases, leaving 10 bases between the germline ends. This CDR3 is built from 15 residues. The V gene's germline CDR1 is SGHTA and CDR2 FQGNSA. The CDR3 region is CASSLVTGNNQPQHF. The CDR3 DNA follows: TGTGCCAGCAGCTTAGTGACAGGCAACAATCAGCCCCAGCATTTT.

The rearrangement links TRBV6-1 to TRBJ1-1, with a possible D match to TRBD1 (6 bases). The CDR3 runs to 14 residues. Germline CDR1 is MNHNS and CDR2 is SASEGT. The ends were cut back, 6 bases at V and 5 bases at J, with 16 bases in the middle. CDR3 region: CASRQTGRKTEAFF. DNA for the CDR3: TGTGCCAGCAGGCAAACAGGGAGAAAGACTGAAGCTTTCTTT.

This clonotype was found many times. The chain recombines TRBV6-1 with TRBJ2-7; 10 bases map to TRBD1. J gave up 1 base and V 6 bases, and 6 bases lay outside the gene matches. The CDR3 loop spans 15 amino acids. Looked up from germline, CDR1 is MNHNS and CDR2 is SASEGT. DNA for the CDR3: TGTGCCAGCAGAGGGGACAGGGGAATTTCCTACGAGCAGTACTTC. It is translated as CASRGDRGISYEQYF.

The chain carries TRBV18 and TRBJ2-7; 9 bases map to TRBD1. V was clipped by 3 bases and J by 7 bases; unmatched bases: 10. The CDR3 runs to 15 residues. Germline CDR1 is KGHSH and CDR2 is LQKENI. The CDR3 sequence is CASSPAVQGAGEQYF. CDR3 DNA sequence: TGTGCCAGCTCACCCGCAGTACAGGGGGCGGGAGAGCAGTACTTC.

Ten or more counts support this clonotype. The rearrangement uses TRBV5-1 and TRBJ1-1; TRBD1 is a possible D gene (5 bases). Per germline, CDR1 SGHRS and CDR2 YFSETQ. The CDR3 has 12 residues. Trimming stripped 0 bases from V and 10 bases from J, with 10 bases between. Here the CDR3 reads CASSLDGRVAFF. As DNA, the CDR3 is TGCGCCAGCAGCTTGGATGGCAGGGTAGCTTTCTTT. The entire variable domain, with the rest obtained from reference TRBV5-1 and TRBJ1-1, is as follows: KAGVTQTPRYLIKTRGQQVTLSCSPISGHRSVSWYQQTPGQGLQFLFEYFSETQRNKGNFPGRFSGRQFSNSRSEMNVSTLELGDSALYLCASSLDGRVAFFGQGTRLTVV.

Ten or more counts support this clonotype. The chain has TRBV27 and TRBJ2-7, with TRBD1 matching 8 bases. J was trimmed by 1 base and V by 6 bases; bases with no gene match: 5. This CDR3 has 14 residues. Germline CDR1 is MNHEY and CDR2 is SMNVEV (reference sequence). The CDR3 DNA reads TGTGCCAGCAGGGTGGACAGGGTGTCCTACGAGCAGTACTTC. Amino acids: CASRVDRVSYEQYF.

There are a few counts of this clonotype. The CDR3 nucleotides read TGCGCCAGCAGCTTGTTAACTACTCCACAAGAGACCCAGTACTTC. As protein: CASSLLTTPQETQYF. J is TRBJ2-5 and V is TRBV5-1; no firm D call. The CDR3 totals 15 residues. The ends were cut back, 1 base at V and 2 bases at J, with 12 bases in the middle. From germline, CDR1 is SGHRS and CDR2 YFSETQ. Drawing the rest from reference TRBV5-1 and TRBJ2-5, the complete variable domain is KAGVTQTPRYLIKTRGQQVTLSCSPISGHRSVSWYQQTPGQGLQFLFEYFSETQRNKGNFPGRFSGRQFSNSRSEMNVSTLELGDSALYLCASSLLTTPQETQYFGPGTRLLVL.

The table lists this clonotype with many counts. This rearrangement joins TRBV11-2 to TRBJ1-1, with TRBD1 as a possible D gene (6 bases). V shed 1 base and J shed 1 base, with 7 bases lying between them. This CDR3 region has 14 residues. Germline V gives CDR1 SGHAT, CDR2 FQNNGV. This CDR3 is CASSLVGGNTEAFF. CDR3 in DNA: TGTGCCAGCAGCTTAGTAGGGGGGAACACTGAAGCTTTCTTT. The whole variable domain, remainder taken from reference TRBV11-2 and TRBJ1-1, is EAGVAQSPRYKIIEKRQSVAFWCNPISGHATLYWYQQILGQGPKLLIQFQNNGVVDDSQLPKDRFSAERLKGVDSTLKIQPAKLEDSAVYLCASSLVGGNTEAFFGQGTRLTVV.

V gene TRBV19 combines with J gene TRBJ2-7, with TRBD2 matching 11 bases. Germline V CDR1 and CDR2: LNHDA, SQIVND (reference sequence). With 4 bases clipped from V and 5 bases from J, the junction kept 7 bases outside the gene matches. The CDR3 extends over 15 amino acids. CDR3 sequence: CASSTIAGGPNEQYF. The CDR3 DNA reads TGTGCCAGTAGTACAATAGCGGGAGGGCCGAACGAGCAGTACTTC.

The chain couples TRBV7-9 to TRBJ2-7; no firm D call. Trimming shortened V by 4 bases and J by 5 bases, and 15 bases separated the two germline ends. Looked up from germline, CDR1 is SEHNR and CDR2 is FQNEAQ (reference sequence). CDR3 length: 14 residues. The CDR3 region has the DNA TGTGCCAGCAGCTCTTCCGACCGTCCTCACGAGCAGTACTTC. Translation gives CASSSSDRPHEQYF.

This clonotype showed up many times. The chain carries TRBV2 and TRBJ2-5; D is unclear. In germline, CDR1 is SNHLY, CDR2 FYNNEI. V gave up 1 base and J gave up 6 bases, with 15 bases separating them. The CDR3 consists of 15 residues. The CDR3 DNA reads as TGTGCCAGCAGTGAAGGTGTGGCCTACTGGCAGACCCAGTACTTC. Amino acids: CASSEGVAYWQTQYF. The variable domain in full, with the rest retrieved from reference TRBV2 and TRBJ2-5, is EPEVTQTPSHQVTQMGQEVILRCVPISNHLYFYWYRQILGQKVEFLVSFYNNEISEKSEIFDDQFSVERPDGSNFTLKIRSTKLEDSAMYFCASSEGVAYWQTQYFGPGTRLLVL.

This clonotype was detected many times. The genes are TRBV3-1 and TRBJ1-6, with D unresolved. The germline V gene encodes CDR1 LGHDT and CDR2 YNNKEL (reference sequence). V was shortened by 4 bases and J by 10 bases, with 14 bases between the two germline ends. The CDR3 runs to 14 residues. DNA of the CDR3: TGTGCCAGCAGCCCCGAGGGAGGGCCGTCACCCCTCCACTTT. Its protein product is CASSPEGGPSPLHF. Looking up the rest from reference TRBV3-1 and TRBJ1-6 gives the full variable domain: DTAVSQTPKYLVTQMGNDKSIKCEQNLGHDTMYWYKQDSKKFLKIMFSYNNKELIINETVPNRFSPKSPDKAHLNLHINSLELGDSAVYFCASSPEGGPSPLHFGNGTRLTVT.

The J gene is TRBJ2-1, the V gene TRBV6-2 or TRBV6-3, with 8 bases lining up with TRBD2. The CDR3 length is 15 residues. Germline V gene sequence: CDR1 MNHEY, CDR2 SVGEGT. V shed 5 bases, J shed 1 base, and the junction held 4 bases outside the gene matches. The CDR3 region has the DNA TGTGCCAGCAGTAAAATAGCGGGATCCTACAATGAGCAGTTCTTC. Its protein product is CASSKIAGSYNEQFF.